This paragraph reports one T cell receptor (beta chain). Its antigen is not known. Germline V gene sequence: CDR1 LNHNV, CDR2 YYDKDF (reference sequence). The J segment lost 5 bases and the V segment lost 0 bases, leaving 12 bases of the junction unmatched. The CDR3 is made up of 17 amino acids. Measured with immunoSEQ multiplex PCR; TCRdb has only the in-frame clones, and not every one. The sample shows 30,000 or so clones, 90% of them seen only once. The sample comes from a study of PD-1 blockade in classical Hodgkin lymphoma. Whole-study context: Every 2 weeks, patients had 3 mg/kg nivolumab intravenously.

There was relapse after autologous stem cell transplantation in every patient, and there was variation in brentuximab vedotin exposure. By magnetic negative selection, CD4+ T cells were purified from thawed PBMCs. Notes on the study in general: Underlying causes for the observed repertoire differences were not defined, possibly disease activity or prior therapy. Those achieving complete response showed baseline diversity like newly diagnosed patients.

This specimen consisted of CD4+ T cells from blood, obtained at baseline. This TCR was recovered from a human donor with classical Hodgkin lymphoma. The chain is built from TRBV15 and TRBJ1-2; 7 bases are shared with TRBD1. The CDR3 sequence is CATSRDLGGGGFYGYTF. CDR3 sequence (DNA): TGTGCCACCAGCAGAGATCTAGGGGGAGGGGGCTTTTATGGCTACACCTTC.